Detailed here is one TCR beta chain. This sample stems from a study of blood T cell repertoires in COVID-19. Whole-study context: Sites in the United States, Italy and Spain provided acute and convalescent COVID-19 samples. From T cells, B-cell-depleted T cells, or PBMCs came the material, which was cDNA or gDNA.

Under the authors' procedure: By means of reference gene primer amplification, nucleated cell counts were estimated. TCRdb's table, derived via immunoSEQ multiplex PCR, lists solely in-frame clones and lacks some. For V, J and clone size, that table is used; D and trimming come from the DNA. The table shows more than 130,000 clones, with 80% to 90% occurring only once. V lost 5 bases to trimming and J lost 1 base; unmatched junction nucleotides: 16. The CDR3 runs 18 residues. The germline V gene encodes CDR1 WSHSY and CDR2 SAAADI. The receptor's source is a woman in her 40s with acute or convalescent COVID-19. The specimen was peripheral blood. This sequence joins TRBV10-2 and TRBJ2-7, with 8 bases aligning to TRBD1. DNA of the CDR3: TGCGCCAGCAGTCGCGAAGCTACCGGGACAGGAACTTCCTACGAGCAGTACTTC. Residues: CASSREATGTGTSYEQYF.